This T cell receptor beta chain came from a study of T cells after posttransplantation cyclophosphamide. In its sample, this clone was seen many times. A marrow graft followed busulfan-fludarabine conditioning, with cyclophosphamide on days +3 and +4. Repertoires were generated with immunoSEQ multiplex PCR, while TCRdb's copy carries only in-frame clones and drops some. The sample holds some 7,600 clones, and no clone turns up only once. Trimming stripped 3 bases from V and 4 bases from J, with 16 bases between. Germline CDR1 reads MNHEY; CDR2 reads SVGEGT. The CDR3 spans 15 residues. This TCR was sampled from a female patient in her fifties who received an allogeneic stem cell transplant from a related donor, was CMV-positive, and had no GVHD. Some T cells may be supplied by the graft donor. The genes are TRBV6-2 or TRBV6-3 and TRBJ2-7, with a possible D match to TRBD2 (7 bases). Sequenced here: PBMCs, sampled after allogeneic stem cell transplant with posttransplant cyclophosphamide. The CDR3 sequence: CASSYWRGRGYEQYF. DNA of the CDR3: TGTGCCAGCAGTTATTGGCGGGGGCGCGGGTACGAGCAGTACTTC.